The next 15 T cell receptor beta chains were all read from a single sample in a study of blood T cell repertoires in COVID-19. Clones were sequenced by immunoSEQ multiplex PCR, and TCRdb holds only the in-frame ones, with some missing. The data hold 110,000 to 150,000 clones, with approximately 80% observed a single time. The sample taken for sequencing was peripheral blood. The receptors originated from a woman aged 50 to 60 with acute or convalescent COVID-19.

CDR3 nucleotides: TGTGCCAGCAGTCCCGGGTCTAGCGGGGGGGCCGAGCAGTACTTC. Translated, it gives CASSPGSSGGAEQYF. The chain couples TRBV27 to TRBJ2-7; TRBD2 matches at 12 bases. CDR3 length: 15 residues. Germline CDR1 reads MNHEY; CDR2 reads SMNVEV (reference sequence). The junction had 8 bases not matched to a gene; V was cut back by 5 bases and J by 6 bases.

The chain joins TRBV5-4 to TRBJ2-7, with 8 bases matching TRBD1. Per the germline V gene, CDR1 is SGHNT and CDR2 is YYREEE (reference sequence). With V trimmed by 4 bases and J by 1 base, 4 bases remained unmatched. This CDR3 contains 14 residues. DNA of the CDR3: TGTGCCAGCAGCGCGGGACAGGTTTCCTACGAGCAGTACTTC. Residues: CASSAGQVSYEQYF.

The chain couples TRBV27 to TRBJ2-3; 11 bases line up with TRBD2. Germline values: CDR1 MNHEY, CDR2 SMNVEV (reference sequence). V shed 4 bases and J 6 bases; nucleotides not matched to a gene: 6. CDR3 length: 15 amino acids. The CDR3, as DNA: TGTGCCAGCAGTTCCTTAGCGGGGGGGCGTGATACGCAGTATTTT. As protein: CASSSLAGGRDTQYF.

The V and J genes are TRBV19 and TRBJ1-5; 7 bases map to TRBD1. CDR1 and CDR2 (germline): LNHDA, SQIVND (reference sequence). The CDR3 runs 13 residues. J lost 5 bases, V lost 8 bases, and 6 bases had no gene match. The CDR3 region is CASLGQPDQPQHF. For the CDR3, the DNA is TGTGCCAGTCTGGGACAGCCAGATCAGCCCCAGCATTTT. Complete variable domain (other parts from reference TRBV19 and TRBJ1-5): DGGITQSPKYLFRKEGQNVTLSCEQNLNHDAMYWYRQDPGQGLRLIYYSQIVNDFQKGDIAEGYSVSREKKESFPLTVTSAQKNPTAFYLCASLGQPDQPQHFGDGTRLSIL.

V is TRBV6-6 and J is TRBJ2-1; tentative D call: TRBD2 (5 bases). The length of the CDR3 is 14 residues. Germline-derived CDR1 and CDR2 are MNHNY and SVGAGI (reference sequence). Trimming shortened V by 4 bases and J by 10 bases, and 17 bases separated the two germline ends. The CDR3 is CASSWVKGVGEQFF. The DNA for the CDR3 is TGTGCCAGCAGTTGGGTGAAGGGAGTAGGAGAGCAGTTCTTC.

In its sample, this clone was seen many times. The V and J genes are TRBV12-3 or TRBV12-4 and TRBJ2-3; no firm D call. The germline V and J ends were trimmed by 5 bases and 2 bases, with 8 bases remaining between them. There are 13 residues in the CDR3. CDR3 nucleotides: TGTGCCAGCAGTACCGGGTCCACAGATACGCAGTATTTT. Encoded protein: CASSTGSTDTQYF.

The chain is built from TRBV5-1 and TRBJ1-1; D remains ambiguous. Deletions cut 4 bases from V and 5 bases from J, with 18 bases between. The germline gives CDR1 SGHRS, CDR2 YFSETQ. The CDR3 runs 15 residues. The DNA for the CDR3 is TGCGCCAGCAGCCCCGCGGGAGTCCTGGGGACTGAAGCTTTCTTT. Amino acids: CASSPAGVLGTEAFF.

This clone was recorded a few times. The chain carries TRBV4-3 and TRBJ2-1; 10 positions agree with TRBD2. CDR3 length equals 16 residues. V lost 0 bases and J lost 4; bases outside the gene matches: 3. Germline V gene data show CDR1 as LGHNA and CDR2 as YSLEER. This chain's CDR3 is CASSQEAGGLYNEQFF. The CDR3 DNA is TGCGCCAGCAGCCAAGAAGCGGGGGGGCTGTACAATGAGCAGTTCTTC.

The rearrangement joins TRBV7-2 to TRBJ1-1; TRBD1 aligns across 8 bases. The CDR3 extends over 15 amino acids. Germline V gene sequence: CDR1 SGHTA, CDR2 FQGNSA. Unmatched junction bases numbered 5, after V lost 0 bases and J lost 5 bases. The CDR3 DNA reads TGTGCCAGCAGCTTAGCGGCAGGGGGCTTAACTGAAGCTTTCTTT. Its protein product is CASSLAAGGLTEAFF.

The chain uses TRBV29-1 and TRBJ2-3, with a tentative D call TRBD1 (5 bases). The CDR3 loop spans 14 amino acids. The V end was cut by 6 bases, the J end by 1 base, with 14 bases between. Looked up from germline, CDR1 is SQVTM and CDR2 is ANQGSEA. The CDR3 loop reads CSVSTGGGTDTQYF. CDR3 nucleotide sequence: TGCAGCGTATCCACAGGTGGGGGCACAGATACGCAGTATTTT.

This chain links TRBV7-9 with TRBJ1-1; TRBD1 is a possible D gene (6 bases). The CDR3 runs 13 residues. Germline V gene data show CDR1 as SEHNR and CDR2 as FQNEAQ (reference sequence). V was cut by 8 bases and J by 1 base, with 11 bases left in between. CDR3 in amino acids: CASGQTENTEAFF. The CDR3 nucleotides read TGTGCCAGCGGACAGACAGAGAACACTGAAGCTTTCTTT.

The genes are TRBV6-5 and TRBJ1-1; D possibly corresponds to TRBD1 (6 bases). V was shortened by 6 bases and J by 1 base, with 15 bases between the two germline ends. The CDR3 length is 15 residues. Germline V gene data show CDR1 as MNHEY and CDR2 as SVGAGI. The CDR3 is CASRPTGYQNTEAFF. The CDR3 nucleotides read TGTGCCAGCAGACCGACAGGTTATCAGAACACTGAAGCTTTCTTT.

The V and J genes are TRBV5-6 and TRBJ1-4; 7 positions agree with TRBD1. Germline loops: CDR1 SGHDT, CDR2 YYEEEE. The CDR3 is 14 residues long. The V and J ends lost 3 bases and 3 bases, in that order; junction bases with no gene match: 2. The chain's CDR3 is CASSSGQPNEKLFF. In DNA form, the CDR3 reads TGTGCCAGCAGCTCGGGACAGCCTAATGAAAAACTGTTTTTT. Full variable domain (remainder filled in from reference TRBV5-6 and TRBJ1-4): DAGVTQSPTHLIKTRGQQVTLRCSPKSGHDTVSWYQQALGQGPQFIFQYYEEEERQRGNFPDRFSGHQFPNYSSELNVNALLLGDSALYLCASSSGQPNEKLFFGSGTQLSVL.

V is TRBV30 and J is TRBJ2-4, with a weak D call TRBD1 (6 bases). Trimming pared 2 bases from V and 13 bases from J, leaving 15 bases between. This CDR3 contains 12 residues. Germline V lookup: CDR1 GTSNPN, CDR2 SVGIG (reference sequence). CDR3 loop: CAWSPGGSAQYF. The CDR3 DNA reads as TGTGCCTGGAGTCCTGGGGGCAGCGCACAGTACTTC.

The CDR3 region has the DNA TGTGCCAGCAGTTACTTCTCCCCCGGGGAGCTGTTTTTT. It is translated as CASSYFSPGELFF. The chain employs TRBV6-2 or TRBV6-3 and TRBJ2-2; D ambiguous. This CDR3 has 13 residues. Trimming cost V 1 base and J 6 bases, with 6 bases left between them. Germline CDR1 is MNHEY and CDR2 is SVGEGT.